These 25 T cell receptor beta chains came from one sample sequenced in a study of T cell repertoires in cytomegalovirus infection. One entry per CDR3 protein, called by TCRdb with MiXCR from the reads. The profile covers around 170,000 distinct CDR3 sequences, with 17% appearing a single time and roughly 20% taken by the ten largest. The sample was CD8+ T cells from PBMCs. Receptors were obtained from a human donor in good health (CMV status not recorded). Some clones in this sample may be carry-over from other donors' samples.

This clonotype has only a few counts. CDR3 sequence (DNA): TGTGCCAGCAGTCTTAATTCGGGGTCCCACAATGAGCAGTTCTTC. It translates to CASSLNSGSHNEQFF. The chain employs TRBV28 and TRBJ2-1; weak D call: TRBD2 (5 bases). Germline V gives CDR1 MDHEN, CDR2 SYDVKM. The CDR3 runs to 15 residues. V lost 5 bases and J lost 5, with 16 bases in between.

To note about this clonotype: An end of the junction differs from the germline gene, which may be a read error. CDR3 loop: CASSSPGLAGVF. The CDR3 coding sequence is TGTGCCAGCAGCTCACCGGGACTAGCGGGAGTTTTC. The chain couples TRBV7-9 to TRBJ2-5, with 14 bases lining up with TRBD2. Germline V gene sequence: CDR1 SEHNR, CDR2 FQNEAQ (reference sequence). This CDR3 spans 12 amino acids.

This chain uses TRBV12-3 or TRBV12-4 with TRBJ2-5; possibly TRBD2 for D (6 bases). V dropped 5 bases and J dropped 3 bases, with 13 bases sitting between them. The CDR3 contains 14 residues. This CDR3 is CASSPRREEETQYF. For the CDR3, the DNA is TGTGCCAGCAGTCCACGGAGGGAGGAAGAGACCCAGTACTTC.

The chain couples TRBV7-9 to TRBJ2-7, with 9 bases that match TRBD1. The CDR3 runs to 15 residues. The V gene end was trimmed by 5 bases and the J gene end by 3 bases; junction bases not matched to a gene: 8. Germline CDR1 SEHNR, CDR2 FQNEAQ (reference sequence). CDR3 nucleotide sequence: TGTGCCAGCAGCGCCCCGGGACAGGGCCTCTACGAGCAGTACTTC. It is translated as CASSAPGQGLYEQYF.

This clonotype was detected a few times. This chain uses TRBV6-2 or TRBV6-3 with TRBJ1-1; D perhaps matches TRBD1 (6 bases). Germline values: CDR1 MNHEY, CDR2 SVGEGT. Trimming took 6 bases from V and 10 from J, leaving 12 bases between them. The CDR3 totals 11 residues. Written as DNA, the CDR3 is TGTGCCAGCAGCGGGGGGCCAGGAGCTTTCTTT. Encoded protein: CASSGGPGAFF.

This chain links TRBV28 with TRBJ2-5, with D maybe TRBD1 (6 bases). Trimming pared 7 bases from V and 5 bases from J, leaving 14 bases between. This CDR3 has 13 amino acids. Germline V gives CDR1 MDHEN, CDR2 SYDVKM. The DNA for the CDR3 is TGTGCCAGCACCTTGGGACATATCGAGACCCAGTACTTC. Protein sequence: CASTLGHIETQYF.

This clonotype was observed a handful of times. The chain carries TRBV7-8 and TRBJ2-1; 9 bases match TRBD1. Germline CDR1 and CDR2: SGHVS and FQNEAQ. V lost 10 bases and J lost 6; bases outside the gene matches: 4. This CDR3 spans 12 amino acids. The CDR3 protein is CAISTGGNEQFF. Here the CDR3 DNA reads TGTGCCATATCGACAGGGGGCAATGAGCAGTTCTTC.

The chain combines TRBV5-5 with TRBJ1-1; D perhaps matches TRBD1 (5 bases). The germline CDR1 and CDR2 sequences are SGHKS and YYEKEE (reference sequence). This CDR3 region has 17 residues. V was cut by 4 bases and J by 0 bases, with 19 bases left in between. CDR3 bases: TGTGCCAGCAGCCTCGTAGGGGCAGCGCCTTTGAACACTGAAGCTTTCTTT. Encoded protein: CASSLVGAAPLNTEAFF. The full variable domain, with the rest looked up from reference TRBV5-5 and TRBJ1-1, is DAGVTQSPTHLIKTRGQQVTLRCSPISGHKSVSWYQQVLGQGPQFIFQYYEKEERGRGNFPDRFSARQFPNYSSELNVNALLLGDSALYLCASSLVGAAPLNTEAFFGQGTRLTVV.

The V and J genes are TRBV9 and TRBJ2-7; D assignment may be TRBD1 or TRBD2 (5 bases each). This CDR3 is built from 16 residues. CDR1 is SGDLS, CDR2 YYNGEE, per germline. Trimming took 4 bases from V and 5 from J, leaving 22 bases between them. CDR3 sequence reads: CASSPGTSIDGDEQYF. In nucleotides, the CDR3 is TGTGCCAGCAGCCCAGGGACCTCAATCGATGGCGACGAGCAGTACTTC.

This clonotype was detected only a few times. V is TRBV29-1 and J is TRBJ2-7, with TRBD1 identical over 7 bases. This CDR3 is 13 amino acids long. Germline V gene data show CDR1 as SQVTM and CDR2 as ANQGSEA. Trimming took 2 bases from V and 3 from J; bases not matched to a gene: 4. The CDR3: CSVELGQNYEQYF. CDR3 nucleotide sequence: TGCAGCGTTGAATTGGGACAGAACTACGAGCAGTACTTC.

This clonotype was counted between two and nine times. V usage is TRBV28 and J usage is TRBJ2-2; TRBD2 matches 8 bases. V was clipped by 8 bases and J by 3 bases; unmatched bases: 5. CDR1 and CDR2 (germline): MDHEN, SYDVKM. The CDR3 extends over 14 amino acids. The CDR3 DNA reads TGTGCCAGCTGCTTAGCGGGATACACCGGGGAGCTGTTTTTT. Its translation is CASCLAGYTGELFF.

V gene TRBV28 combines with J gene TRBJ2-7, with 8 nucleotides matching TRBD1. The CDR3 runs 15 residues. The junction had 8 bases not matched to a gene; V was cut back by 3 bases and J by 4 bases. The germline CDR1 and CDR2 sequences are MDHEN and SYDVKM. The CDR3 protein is CASSFEDRADYEQYF. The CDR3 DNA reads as TGTGCCAGCAGTTTCGAGGACAGGGCGGATTACGAGCAGTACTTC.

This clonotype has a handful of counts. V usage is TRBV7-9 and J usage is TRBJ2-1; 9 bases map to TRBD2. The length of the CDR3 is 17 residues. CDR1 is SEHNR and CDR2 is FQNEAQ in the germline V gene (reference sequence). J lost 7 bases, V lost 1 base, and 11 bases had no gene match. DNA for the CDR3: TGTGCCAGCAGCTTAGGCCGGGGGGCGGGGGGGCAGAATGAGCAGTTCTTC. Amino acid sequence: CASSLGRGAGGQNEQFF.

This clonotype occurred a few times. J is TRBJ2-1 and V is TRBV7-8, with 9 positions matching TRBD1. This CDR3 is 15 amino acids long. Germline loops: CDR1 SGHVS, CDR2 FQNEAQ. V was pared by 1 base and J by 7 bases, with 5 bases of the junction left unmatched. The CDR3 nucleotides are TGTGCCAGCAGCTTAGGGACAGGGGCCCAAAATGAGCAGTTCTTC. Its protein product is CASSLGTGAQNEQFF.

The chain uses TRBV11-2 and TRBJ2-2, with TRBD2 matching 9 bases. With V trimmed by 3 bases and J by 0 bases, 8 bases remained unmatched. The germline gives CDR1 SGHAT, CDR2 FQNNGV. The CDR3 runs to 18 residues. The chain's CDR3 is CASSFRLAEMSNTGELFF. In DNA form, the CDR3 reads TGTGCCAGCAGCTTCAGACTAGCGGAGATGTCGAACACCGGGGAGCTGTTTTTT. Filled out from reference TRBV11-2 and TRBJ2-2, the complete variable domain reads EAGVAQSPRYKIIEKRQSVAFWCNPISGHATLYWYQQILGQGPKLLIQFQNNGVVDDSQLPKDRFSAERLKGVDSTLKIQPAKLEDSAVYLCASSFRLAEMSNTGELFFGEGSRLTVL.

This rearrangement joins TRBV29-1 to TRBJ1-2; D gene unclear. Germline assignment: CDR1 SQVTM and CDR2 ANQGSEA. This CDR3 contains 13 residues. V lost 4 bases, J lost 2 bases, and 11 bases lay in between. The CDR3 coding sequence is TGCAGCGTTGTGCAGGTTGGGAACTATGGCTACACCTTC. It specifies CSVVQVGNYGYTF.

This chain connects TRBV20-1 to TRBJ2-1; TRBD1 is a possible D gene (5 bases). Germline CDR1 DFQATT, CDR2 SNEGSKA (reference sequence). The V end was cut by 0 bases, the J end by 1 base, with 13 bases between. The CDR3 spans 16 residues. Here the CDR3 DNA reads TGCAGTGCTAGAGATCCGCCAGGGCTGTCCTACAATGAGCAGTTCTTC. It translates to CSARDPPGLSYNEQFF.

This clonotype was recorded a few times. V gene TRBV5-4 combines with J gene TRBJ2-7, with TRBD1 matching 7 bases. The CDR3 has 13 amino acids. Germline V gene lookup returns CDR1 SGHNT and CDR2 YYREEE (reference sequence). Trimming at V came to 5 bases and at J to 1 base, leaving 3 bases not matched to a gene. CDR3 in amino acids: CASRQGTSYEQYF. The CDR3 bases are TGTGCCAGCAGACAGGGGACGTCCTACGAGCAGTACTTC.

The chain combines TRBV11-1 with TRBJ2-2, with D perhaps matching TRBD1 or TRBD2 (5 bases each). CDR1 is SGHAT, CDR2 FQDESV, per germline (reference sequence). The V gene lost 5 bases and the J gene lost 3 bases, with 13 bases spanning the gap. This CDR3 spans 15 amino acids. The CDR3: CASSPWDGDTGELFF. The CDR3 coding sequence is TGTGCCAGCAGCCCCTGGGACGGCGACACCGGGGAGCTGTTTTTT.

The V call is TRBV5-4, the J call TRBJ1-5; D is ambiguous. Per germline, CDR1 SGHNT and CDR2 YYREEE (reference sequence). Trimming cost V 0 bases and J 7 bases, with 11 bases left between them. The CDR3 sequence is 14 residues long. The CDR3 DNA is TGTGCCAGCAGCTTGGACGGACGGGAACAGCCCCAGCATTTT. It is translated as CASSLDGREQPQHF.

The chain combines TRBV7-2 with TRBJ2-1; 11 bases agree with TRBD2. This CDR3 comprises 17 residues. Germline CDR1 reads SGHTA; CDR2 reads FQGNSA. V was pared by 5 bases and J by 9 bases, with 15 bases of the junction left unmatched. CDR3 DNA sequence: TGTGCCAGCAGCCCATGGGGACTAGCGGATCAGCCTGGTGAGCAGTTCTTC. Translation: CASSPWGLADQPGEQFF.

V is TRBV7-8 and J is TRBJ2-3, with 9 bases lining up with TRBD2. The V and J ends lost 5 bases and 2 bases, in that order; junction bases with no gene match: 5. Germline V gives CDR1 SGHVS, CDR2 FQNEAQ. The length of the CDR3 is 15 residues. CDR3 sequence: CASSPSGLATDTQYF. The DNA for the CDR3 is TGTGCCAGCAGCCCCTCGGGACTAGCCACAGATACGCAGTATTTT. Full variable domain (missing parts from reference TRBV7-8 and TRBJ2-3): GAGVSQSPRYKVAKRGQDVALRCDPISGHVSLFWYQQALGQGPEFLTYFQNEAQLDKSGLPSDRFFAERPEGSVSTLKIQRTQQEDSAVYLCASSPSGLATDTQYFGPGTRLTVL.

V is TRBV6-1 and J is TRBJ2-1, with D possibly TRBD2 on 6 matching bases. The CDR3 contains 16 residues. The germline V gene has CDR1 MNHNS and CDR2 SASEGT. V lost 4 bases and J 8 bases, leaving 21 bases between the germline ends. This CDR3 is CASSALATGDVDEQFF. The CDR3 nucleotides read TGTGCCAGCAGTGCCCTAGCGACGGGAGACGTAGATGAGCAGTTCTTC.

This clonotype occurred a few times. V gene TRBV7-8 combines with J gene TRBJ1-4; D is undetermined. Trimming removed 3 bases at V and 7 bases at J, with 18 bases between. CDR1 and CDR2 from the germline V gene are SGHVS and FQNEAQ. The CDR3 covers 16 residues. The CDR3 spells CASSLRGGGGSEKLFF. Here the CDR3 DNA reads TGTGCCAGCAGCTTGCGGGGAGGTGGAGGTTCTGAAAAACTGTTTTTT.

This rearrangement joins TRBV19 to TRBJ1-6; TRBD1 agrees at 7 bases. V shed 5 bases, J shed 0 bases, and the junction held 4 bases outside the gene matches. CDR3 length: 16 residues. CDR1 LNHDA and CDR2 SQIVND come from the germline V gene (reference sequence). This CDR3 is CASSEGDSSYNSPLHF. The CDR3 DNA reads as TGTGCCAGTAGTGAGGGGGACAGCTCCTATAATTCACCCCTCCACTTT.